A selection of T cell receptor beta chains follows, all from one sample in a study of technical replicates of blood from a few donors. Some clones are missing from TCRdb's copy, which holds only in-frame ones; the method was immunoSEQ multiplex PCR. Of some 12,000 clones in the sample, around 91% were seen once. Input material: PBMCs. These receptors were collected from a human donor in good health. The CDR3 runs from the conserved cysteine through the conserved F or W. A D gene is named only where the DNA matches it firmly. Rows give clone size only sometimes, using once, few, many, or a class for an expanded clone.

TRBD1	TRBV7-8	NA	TRBJ2-7	TGTGCCAGCAGCTCATCACCACGTCCCGGGACAGGGGAGGGCGAGCAGTACTTC	CASSSSPRPGTGEGEQYF
TRBD1	TRBV13	NA	TRBJ1-1	TGTGCCAGCAGCCACAAACAGGGGGCAGGTGAAGCTTTCTTT	CASSHKQGAGEAFF
NA	TRBV6-1	NA	TRBJ2-2	TGTGCCAGCAGTGACCACAGGGACCCCGGGGAGCTGTTTTTT	CASSDHRDPGELFF
NA	TRBV11-2	few	TRBJ1-1	TGTGCCAGCAGCTTAAGAAGGGGAGGAACTGAAGCTTTCTTT	CASSLRRGGTEAFF
TRBD2	TRBV2	NA	TRBJ2-7	TGTGCCAGCAGTGAAAGTCTACTAGCGGGAACCCGCGAGCAGTACTTC	CASSESLLAGTREQYF
NA	TRBV18	few	TRBJ2-2	TGTGCCAGCTCGCCCGAGATTGGCGGGGAGCTGTTTTTT	CASSPEIGGELFF
TRBD2	TRBV29-1	NA	TRBJ2-1	TGCAGCGTTGAACCCCGGACTAGGAGGGGCAATGAGCAGTTCTTC	CSVEPRTRRGNEQFF
NA	TRBV28	NA	TRBJ1-4	TGTGCCAGCAGCACACCCACCGGGAATGAAAAACTGTTTTTT	CASSTPTGNEKLFF
TRBD2	TRBV11-2	NA	TRBJ2-1	TGTGCCAGCAGCTTTCAGCGGGAGCTTTTCCATGAGCAGTTCTTC	CASSFQRELFHEQFF
NA	TRBV25-1	NA	TRBJ2-3	TGTGCCAGCAGTGAAGGGCTTAGCGGTAGCACAGATACGCAGTATTTT	CASSEGLSGSTDTQYF
TRBD1	TRBV5-1	NA	TRBJ2-7	TGCGCCAGCAGCCTGGGACAGGGGGGCTCCTACGAGCAGTACTTC	CASSLGQGGSYEQYF
NA	TRBV5-1	NA	TRBJ2-2	TGCGCCAGCAGCCCCGTACCCGGGATCACCGGGGAGCTGTTTTTT	CASSPVPGITGELFF
NA	TRBV7-6	NA	TRBJ2-1	TGTGCCAGCAGCTTAGAGGGGACAAGCTCCTACAATGAGCAGTTCTTC	CASSLEGTSSYNEQFF
NA	TRBV5-1	once	TRBJ2-1	TGCGCCAGCAGCCCCGGGTATCTGGGGGGAGGCAATGAGCAGTTCTTC	CASSPGYLGGGNEQFF
NA	TRBV28	few	TRBJ2-7	TGTGCCAGCAGTGGACTAAGTCTCTCCTACGAGCAGTACTTC	CASSGLSLSYEQYF
TRBD1	TRBV6-5	NA	TRBJ2-5	TGTGCCAGACCAGGGACAGAGGAAGAGACCCAGTACTTC	CARPGTEEETQYF
TRBD2	TRBV10-2	NA	TRBJ2-7	TGCGCCAGCAGTGATGGGTCTAGCGGGACCTACGAGCAGTACTTC	CASSDGSSGTYEQYF
NA	TRBV7-9	NA	TRBJ2-7	TGTGCCAGCAGCCCTCTTGGGGGGTCGACCTACGAGCAGTACTTC	CASSPLGGSTYEQYF
TRBD1	TRBV27	NA	TRBJ2-7	TGTGCCAGCAGGGACCAGGGGGCGGGCTACGAGCAGTACTTC	CASRDQGAGYEQYF
TRBD1	TRBV7-3	once	TRBJ1-3	TGTGCCAGCAGCCCAAGGAGCGGGACAGGACCCCTCGCTGGAAACACCATATATTTT	CASSPRSGTGPLAGNTIYF
NA	TRBV5-6	NA	TRBJ1-2	TGTGCCAGCAGCTTCGGCGGGGAAAGCTACACCTTC	CASSFGGESYTF
NA	TRBV6-5	NA	TRBJ1-2	TGTGCCAGCAGTCGGGCTGGGGAGGGGAACTATGGCTACACCTTC	CASSRAGEGNYGYTF
TRBD2	TRBV5-1	once	TRBJ2-1	TGCGCCAGCAGCTTGGCCGGAAGGACTAGCGGCTACAATGAGCAGTTCTTC	CASSLAGRTSGYNEQFF
NA	TRBV5-8	NA	TRBJ1-5	TGTGCCAGCAGCTTGCATGCTACTGTCACTCCAAATCAGCCCCAGCATTTT	CASSLHATVTPNQPQHF
NA	TRBV11-2	once	TRBJ1-1	TGTGCCAGCAGCTCGACCCGAGGGTTCACTGAAGCTTTCTTT	CASSSTRGFTEAFF
TRBD2	TRBV5-4	NA	TRBJ2-3	TGTGCCAGCAGCCGAACACTAGCGGGAGTGGATACGCAGTATTTT	CASSRTLAGVDTQYF
NA	TRBV30	NA	TRBJ1-1	TGTGCCTGGAGTGTACCCAGGGGAGAAGCTTTCTTT	CAWSVPRGEAFF
TRBD2	TRBV5-1	NA	TRBJ2-7	TGCGCCAGCAGCTTGACTAGCGGGAGTGGCGAGCAGTACTTC	CASSLTSGSGEQYF
NA	TRBV5-5	once	TRBJ2-7	TGTGCCAGCAGCTTTGCTAGCGACTACGAGCAGTACTTC	CASSFASDYEQYF
NA	TRBV5-1	NA	TRBJ2-5	TGCGCCAGCACCCCCGGGGGTACTAGTTACGAGACCCAGTACTTC	CASTPGGTSYETQYF
TRBD2	TRBV5-1	NA	TRBJ2-6	TGCGCCAGCAGCTTGGTCCCGGGAGGTAACTCTGGGGCCAACGTCCTGACTTTC	CASSLVPGGNSGANVLTF
TRBD2	TRBV5-1	NA	TRBJ2-5	TGCGCCAGCAGCTTAGGACTAGCGGGATGGCAAGAGACCCAGTACTTC	CASSLGLAGWQETQYF
TRBD1	TRBV6-5	NA	TRBJ1-1	TGTGCCAGCAGGACCGACAGGGGAAACACTGAAGCTTTCTTT	CASRTDRGNTEAFF
NA	TRBV6-1	NA	TRBJ1-2	TGTGCCAGCACCCAACAAGGGGTAGCTAACTATGGCTACACCTTC	CASTQQGVANYGYTF
TRBD2	TRBV5-1	NA	TRBJ2-7	TGCGCCAGCAGCATTAGCGGGAGCTCCTACGAGCAGTACTTC	CASSISGSSYEQYF
TRBD1	TRBV11-2	NA	TRBJ1-3	TGTGCCAGCAGCTTGGGACAGTTGGACACCATATATTTT	CASSLGQLDTIYF
NA	TRBV9	NA	TRBJ2-1	TGTGCCAGCAGCGTCCGCCGGGCTCAGGGGCTCAATGAGCAGTTCTTC	CASSVRRAQGLNEQFF
NA	TRBV7-9	NA	TRBJ1-1	TGTGCCAGCAGTCCAGGGTTGACTGAAGCTTTCTTT	CASSPGLTEAFF
NA	TRBV7-8	NA	TRBJ2-5	TGTGCCAGCAGCTTAAGACAGACTCAAGAGACCCAGTACTTC	CASSLRQTQETQYF
NA	TRBV7-2	NA	TRBJ1-2	TGTGCCAGCAGCAGGGGAGGGGCCGGTGGCTACACCTTC	CASSRGGAGGYTF
TRBD1	TRBV12-5	NA	TRBJ2-7	TGTGCTAGTGGGACCCGGGACAGGGGAAAGTACGAGCAGTACTTC	CASGTRDRGKYEQYF
TRBD2	TRBV5-1	NA	TRBJ2-7	TGCGCCAGCAGCTTAGGTAGCGGGGCAGCCTACGAGCAGTACTTC	CASSLGSGAAYEQYF